A selection of T cell receptor beta chains follows, all from one sample in a study of T cell responses to AZD1222 COVID-19 vaccine. Clones were sequenced by immunoSEQ multiplex PCR, and TCRdb holds only the in-frame ones, with some missing. The sample records under 150,000 clones, 84% being singletons. Sequenced material: peripheral blood, taken 28 days after the second AZD1222 dose. These receptors came from an adult who received the AZD1222 COVID-19 vaccine. The CDR3 runs from the conserved cysteine through the conserved F or W. D genes are given only for firm matches.

TRBV25-1,TRBD1,CASSEYRGQGIGYTF
TRBV7-2,NA,CASSLREEQYF
TRBV19,NA,CASSRSQGETQYF
TRBV6-4,NA,CASSLDSRANYGYTF
TRBV28,NA,CASSLLRVEQFF
TRBV25-1,TRBD1,CASSAWDSSYEQYF
TRBV12-3/TRBV12-4,NA,CASSPYGETQYF
TRBV5-8,NA,CASSLIKSSGANVLTF
TRBV4-3,TRBD1,CASSPTGGKGELFF
TRBV11-2,TRBD1,CASSPGTGGDQPQHF
TRBV15,NA,CATSREGNVDLAYGYTF
TRBV28,NA,CASSLQLLLGHVGTEAFF
TRBV27,NA,CASSLSDWSYEQYF
TRBV6-5,NA,CASSYANNQPQHF
TRBV7-2,NA,CASSLGSGNYGYTF
TRBV3-1/TRBV3-2,NA,CASRSGLNTEAFF
TRBV9,NA,CASSAPIGPAQYF
TRBV7-2,TRBD1,CASSLRGQRNEKLFF
TRBV18,NA,CASSPPTPGNTIYF
TRBV5-1,NA,CASSLGAGSYEQYF
TRBV5-5,NA,CASSLVRGMMSEAFF
TRBV5-4,TRBD1,CASSLAGTELGNIQYF
TRBV7-2,TRBD1,CASSYKAGQGLLVGNTIYF
TRBV30,NA,CAWSGGQGYTEAFF
TRBV9,NA,CASSVGTSGSEKLFF
TRBV7-2,NA,CASSPLRVAGNTIYF
TRBV3-1/TRBV3-2,NA,CASSRDRYYEQYF
TRBV11-1,NA,CASSLRGVGGDTEAFF
TRBV4-1,NA,CASSGVHRGRTEAFF
TRBV19,TRBD1,CASSTYGQGGSEKLFF
TRBV5-1,NA,CASSGGPNSPLHF
TRBV28,TRBD1,CASTSSLGQGAGGAQYF
TRBV19,NA,CASSADSGLRQDTQYF
TRBV12-3/TRBV12-4,TRBD1,CASSFGQGYEQYF
TRBV2,NA,CASSTTVYPYGYTF
TRBV6-2/TRBV6-3,TRBD1,CASSYRSGGYEQYF
TRBV9,TRBD1,CASSPQTGTGPTGELFF
TRBV6-2/TRBV6-3,NA,CASSYQAGRNQPQHF
TRBV28,NA,CASSLAVSGASTDTQYF
TRBV2,NA,CASTSGPPFSYNEQFF
TRBV6-2/TRBV6-3,NA,CASSYSILNEQFF
TRBV9,TRBD1,CASSAGQGMNEQFF
TRBV11-2,TRBD1,CASRLSGGVDGYTF
TRBV18,TRBD1,CASSPLRTGIFTEAFF
TRBV6-2/TRBV6-3,NA,CASSYSLAGRGYTF
TRBV2,NA,CASSGYGYTF
TRBV27,NA,CASSFDRYQETQYF
TRBV29-1,NA,CSVEPNQETQYF
TRBV5-4,TRBD1,CASKGDSTYEQYF
TRBV5-1,TRBD1,CASSVGQGTDTQYF
TRBV5-1,TRBD1,CASSLGTGGASGNTIYF
TRBV7-3,NA,CASSTKSNTEAFF
TRBV4-3,NA,CASSQDRYGYTF
TRBV27,TRBD1,CASSPGQGIYNSPLHF
TRBV4-3,NA,CASSSSVKTDTQYF